This is a list of T cell receptor beta chains from one sample in a study of Ad26.COV2.S vaccination and SARS-CoV-2 variants. Measured with immunoSEQ multiplex PCR; TCRdb has only the in-frame clones, and not every one. The sample contains some 410,000 clones, around 93% of which appear only once. Specimen: peripheral blood, collected in a trial of Ad26.COV2.S vaccine versus placebo. The receptors stem from a person between 18 and 65 years old who received the Ad26.COV2.S COVID-19 vaccine or a placebo. Both conserved end residues are part of each CDR3. The D gene is left open where the match is weak. Size is omitted from some rows. Given values are once, few, many or a class for expanded clones.

clone size	V gene	D gene	J gene	CDR3 protein	CDR3 DNA
-	TRBV2	-	TRBJ2-7	CASSEWIGDYEQYF	TGTGCCAGCAGTGAATGGATAGGGGACTACGAGCAGTACTTC
-	TRBV2	-	TRBJ1-3	CASSLEGGRTGNTIYF	TGTGCCAGCAGCCTGGAGGGGGGGCGGACTGGAAACACCATATATTTT
-	TRBV7-7	-	TRBJ1-4	CASSLKGRLFF	TGTGCCAGCAGCTTGAAGGGACGACTGTTTTTT
once	TRBV2	TRBD2	TRBJ2-5	CASSDSLAGMETQYF	TGTGCCAGCAGTGACTCACTAGCGGGGATGGAGACCCAGTACTTC
once	TRBV27	-	TRBJ2-5	CASSLVTAETQYF	TGTGCCAGCAGTTTAGTTACGGCGGAGACCCAGTACTTC
-	TRBV7-8	-	TRBJ1-2	CASSHDTGWVYTF	TGTGCCAGCAGCCACGACACGGGCTGGGTCTACACCTTC
once	TRBV28	-	TRBJ1-5	CASSLGNQPQHF	TGTGCCAGCAGTTTAGGAAATCAGCCCCAGCATTTT
once	TRBV27	-	TRBJ2-6	CASSFRGLGANVLTF	TGTGCCAGCAGTTTTCGAGGACTCGGGGCCAACGTCCTGACTTTC
-	TRBV2	-	TRBJ2-3	CASSEDGVTDTQYF	TGTGCCAGCAGTGAAGACGGGGTTACAGATACGCAGTATTTT
-	TRBV5-8	-	TRBJ1-1	CASSLVISQGRTEAFF	TGTGCCAGCAGCTTGGTAATTAGCCAGGGTAGGACTGAAGCTTTCTTT
-	TRBV9	-	TRBJ1-4	CASSPGTRSEKLFF	TGTGCCAGCAGTCCCGGGACCAGGAGCGAAAAACTGTTTTTT
once	TRBV5-5	-	TRBJ2-7	CASSLEGRLGHEQYF	TGTGCCAGCAGCTTGGAGGGACGTTTAGGCCACGAGCAGTACTTC
-	TRBV6-2/TRBV6-3	-	TRBJ1-2	CASSPGPIRGELVGYTF	TGTGCCAGCAGTCCCGGGCCAATACGGGGGGAGCTTGTGGGCTACACCTTC
-	TRBV5-4	TRBD1	TRBJ1-6	CASSYPGTGSYNSPLHF	TGTGCCAGCAGCTACCCCGGGACAGGCTCCTATAATTCACCCCTCCACTTT
-	TRBV21-1	-	TRBJ2-3	CASSKGPVKGTDTQYF	TGTGCCAGCAGCAAAGGGCCCGTAAAAGGCACAGATACGCAGTATTTT